These 23 T cell receptor beta chains came from one sample sequenced in a study of cytomegalovirus exposure and HLA in healthy donors. The data were produced by immunoSEQ multiplex PCR, yet TCRdb's version contains in-frame clones alone and is incomplete. The data contain some 150,000 clones, around 90% of them singletons. Sequencing used PBMCs. The receptor set was obtained from a man aged 18 to 30 in good health and CMV-seropositive.

This clone showed up just once. The gene calls are TRBV7-9 and TRBJ1-1, with D perhaps matching TRBD1 (6 bases). This CDR3 comprises 14 residues. The germline gives CDR1 SEHNR, CDR2 FQNEAQ (reference sequence). Deletions cut 3 bases from V and 1 base from J, with 9 bases between. CDR3 DNA sequence: TGTGCCAGCAGCTTCGGGACAAAGAACACTGAAGCTTTCTTT. The encoded protein is CASSFGTKNTEAFF.

The genes are TRBV5-1 and TRBJ1-1; tentatively, D is TRBD1 (5 bases). In germline, CDR1 is SGHRS, CDR2 YFSETQ. Trimming removed 3 bases at V and 1 base at J, with 16 bases between. The length of the CDR3 is 16 residues. As DNA, the CDR3 is TGCGCCAGCAGCTGGGGGGTGACTGAAGCGAACACTGAAGCTTTCTTT. It yields the protein CASSWGVTEANTEAFF. Based on the CDR3 plus reference TRBV5-1 and TRBJ1-1, the full variable domain is KAGVTQTPRYLIKTRGQQVTLSCSPISGHRSVSWYQQTPGQGLQFLFEYFSETQRNKGNFPGRFSGRQFSNSRSEMNVSTLELGDSALYLCASSWGVTEANTEAFFGQGTRLTVV.

The chain links TRBV19 to TRBJ1-6, with D possibly matching TRBD1 (6 bases). V shed 5 bases and J shed 5 bases, with 10 bases lying between them. Germline CDR1 LNHDA, CDR2 SQIVND (reference sequence). CDR3 length: 14 amino acids. CDR3: CASSFTGHNSPLHF. The CDR3, as DNA: TGTGCCAGTAGTTTTACAGGGCATAATTCACCCCTCCACTTT. Drawing the rest from reference TRBV19 and TRBJ1-6, the complete variable domain is DGGITQSPKYLFRKEGQNVTLSCEQNLNHDAMYWYRQDPGQGLRLIYYSQIVNDFQKGDIAEGYSVSREKKESFPLTVTSAQKNPTAFYLCASSFTGHNSPLHFGNGTRLTVT.

The chain links TRBV6-6 to TRBJ1-5; D remains ambiguous. Germline CDR1 reads MNHNY; CDR2 reads SVGAGI (reference sequence). The CDR3 has 14 residues. V lost 9 bases and J 6 bases, leaving 18 bases between the germline ends. CDR3 region: CASTDYTPGQPQHF. The DNA for the CDR3 is TGTGCCAGTACCGACTATACTCCGGGTCAGCCCCAGCATTTT.

The V call is TRBV6-5, the J call TRBJ2-7; a possible D gene is TRBD1 (6 bases). Per germline, CDR1 MNHEY and CDR2 SVGAGI. Trimming took 6 bases from V and 3 from J, leaving 12 bases between them. This CDR3 comprises 13 residues. This CDR3 reads CASRTGEDYEQYF. The CDR3 coding sequence is TGTGCCAGCAGGACAGGTGAGGACTACGAGCAGTACTTC.

The rearrangement uses TRBV7-9 and TRBJ2-5, with D perhaps matching TRBD2 (5 bases). V dropped 5 bases and J dropped 2 bases, with 9 bases sitting between them. From germline, CDR1 is SEHNR and CDR2 FQNEAQ (reference sequence). The CDR3 runs 13 residues. CDR3 sequence: CASSIRTQETQYF. The CDR3 nucleotides are TGTGCCAGCAGCATCAGGACTCAAGAGACCCAGTACTTC.

The chain employs TRBV27 and TRBJ2-1, with D maybe TRBD2 (5 bases). The CDR3 is made up of 12 amino acids. V shed 4 bases and J shed 10 bases, with 11 bases lying between them. Germline V gene lookup returns CDR1 MNHEY and CDR2 SMNVEV (reference sequence). CDR3 loop: CASSSLAGEQFF. DNA for the CDR3: TGTGCCAGCAGTTCGCTAGCAGGCGAGCAGTTCTTC.

The V and J genes are TRBV27 and TRBJ2-7, with 12 positions matching TRBD2. V dropped 6 bases and J dropped 3; count of bases not matched to a gene: 9. The CDR3 runs to 16 residues. Germline V gives CDR1 MNHEY, CDR2 SMNVEV (reference sequence). The CDR3 spells CASSPLLAGGFYEQYF. The CDR3 DNA sequence: TGTGCCAGCAGCCCTCTACTAGCGGGGGGTTTCTACGAGCAGTACTTC.

The rearrangement links TRBV5-1 to TRBJ1-4; D is undetermined. Germline CDR1 SGHRS, CDR2 YFSETQ. The ends were cut back, 0 bases at V and 4 bases at J, with 4 bases in the middle. The CDR3 is 13 residues long. This CDR3 is CASSLDGNEKLFF. The CDR3 DNA reads TGCGCCAGCAGCTTGGACGGTAATGAAAAACTGTTTTTT.

V gene TRBV4-1 combines with J gene TRBJ1-1; D gene uncertain. This CDR3 is 15 amino acids long. The germline V gene encodes CDR1 MGHRA and CDR2 YSYEKL. Between the trimmed V and J ends, which lost 4 bases and 7 bases, there was a span of 19 bases. CDR3: CASSPRAPLLSEAFF. The CDR3, as DNA: TGCGCCAGCAGCCCTCGCGCTCCCCTCTTAAGTGAAGCTTTCTTT.

The V and J genes are TRBV7-9 and TRBJ1-1; TRBD1 aligns across 9 bases. Germline trimming cut 5 bases from V and 1 base from J; bases unmatched to any gene: 17. CDR3 size: 19 residues. The germline V gene encodes CDR1 SEHNR and CDR2 FQNEAQ (reference sequence). This CDR3 reads CASSLFPRRDRARNTEAFF. For the CDR3, the DNA is TGTGCCAGCAGCCTATTCCCACGGAGGGACAGGGCAAGGAACACTGAAGCTTTCTTT.

This sequence joins TRBV6-1 and TRBJ1-2; no reliable D call. Germline-derived CDR1 and CDR2 are MNHNS and SASEGT. V gave up 1 base and J gave up 5 bases, with 14 bases separating them. The CDR3 extends over 15 amino acids. CDR3 sequence: CASSEDERARYGYTF. CDR3 nucleotide sequence: TGTGCCAGCAGTGAAGACGAGAGGGCCCGATATGGCTACACCTTC.

The chain employs TRBV5-1 and TRBJ2-7; 9 bases agree with TRBD1. Germline trimming cut 5 bases from V and 0 bases from J; bases unmatched to any gene: 3. From germline, CDR1 is SGHRS and CDR2 YFSETQ. The CDR3 length is 14 residues. CDR3 sequence: CASSRDRDSYEQYF. In DNA, the CDR3 is TGCGCCAGCAGTCGGGACAGGGACTCCTACGAGCAGTACTTC.

This clone was seen once. The chain employs TRBV7-9 and TRBJ1-4; maybe TRBD1 (5 bases). V was trimmed by 5 bases and J by 0 bases, leaving 10 bases between them. The CDR3 runs 15 residues. The germline CDR1 and CDR2 sequences are SEHNR and FQNEAQ (reference sequence). The CDR3 coding sequence is TGTGCCAGCAGCCTAGGGGCAGCAACTAATGAAAAACTGTTTTTT. This translates into CASSLGAATNEKLFF.

The chain carries TRBV27 and TRBJ1-5; D might be TRBD1 (6 bases). Germline V gives CDR1 MNHEY, CDR2 SMNVEV (reference sequence). This CDR3 spans 13 amino acids. V was pared by 3 bases and J by 9 bases, with 12 bases between. CDR3 DNA sequence: TGTGCCAGCAGTTTGGGGGCGAGAGCGCCCCAGCATTTT. Translating gives CASSLGARAPQHF.

This clone occurred a few times. The CDR3 reads CSVEGSRAGEDGYTF. CDR3 sequence (DNA): TGCAGCGTTGAAGGGTCACGAGCGGGGGAAGATGGCTACACCTTC. The chain is built from TRBV29-1 and TRBJ1-2; TRBD1 is a possible D gene (5 bases). Germline V gene lookup returns CDR1 SQVTM and CDR2 ANQGSEA. V lost 1 base to trimming and J lost 6 bases, with 18 bases between them. CDR3 length equals 15 residues. Complete variable domain (other parts from reference TRBV29-1 and TRBJ1-2): SAVISQKPSRDICQRGTSLTIQCQVDSQVTMMFWYRQQPGQSLTLIATANQGSEATYESGFVIDKFPISRPNLTFSTLTVSNMSPEDSSIYLCSVEGSRAGEDGYTFGSGTRLTVV.

The chain is built from TRBV7-9 and TRBJ1-5, with D uncertain. Trimming removed 6 bases from V and 5 bases from J, with 8 bases in between. The CDR3 runs to 12 residues. Germline-derived CDR1 and CDR2 are SEHNR and FQNEAQ (reference sequence). The CDR3 region has the DNA TGTGCCAGCAGTCTTCGGGATCAGCCCCAGCATTTT. It specifies CASSLRDQPQHF.

The chain carries TRBV30 and TRBJ2-1, with D perhaps matching TRBD1 (6 bases). The V gene lost 7 bases and the J gene lost 7 bases, with 23 bases spanning the gap. The CDR3 loop spans 15 amino acids. The V gene's germline CDR1 is GTSNPN and CDR2 SVGIG (reference sequence). CDR3 nucleotide sequence: TGTGCCTCGAACTTGCAGGGGCCAAGGTTGAATGAGCAGTTCTTC. Amino acid sequence: CASNLQGPRLNEQFF.

The V and J genes are TRBV19 and TRBJ1-5; D unresolved. CDR1 is LNHDA, CDR2 SQIVND, per germline (reference sequence). The CDR3 contains 13 residues. Trimming took 8 bases from V and 0 from J, leaving 8 bases between them. The CDR3: CASGPDSNQPQHF. DNA of the CDR3: TGTGCCAGTGGCCCAGATAGCAATCAGCCCCAGCATTTT.

This rearrangement joins TRBV18 to TRBJ2-7; perhaps TRBD2 as D (5 bases). CDR3 length equals 14 residues. V was clipped by 1 base and J by 2 bases, with 9 bases between them. Germline V gene data show CDR1 as KGHSH and CDR2 as LQKENI. The CDR3 DNA is TGTGCCAGCTCACCACAAGGGAGTGCCTACGAGCAGTACTTC. Its protein product is CASSPQGSAYEQYF.

V usage is TRBV19 and J usage is TRBJ1-2, with a weak D call TRBD1 (6 bases). The germline V gene encodes CDR1 LNHDA and CDR2 SQIVND (reference sequence). The CDR3 has 13 amino acids. With 5 bases removed from V and 5 bases from J, the gap between germline ends came to 12 bases. CDR3 DNA: TGTGCCAGTAGTCCTTCAGGGGAGTATGGCTACACCTTC. Translated, it gives CASSPSGEYGYTF.

The chain couples TRBV28 to TRBJ1-1, with D maybe TRBD1 (5 bases). V lost 4 bases and J lost 4, with 13 bases in between. Germline V gives CDR1 MDHEN, CDR2 SYDVKM. The length of the CDR3 is 14 residues. The DNA for the CDR3 is TGTGCCAGCAGTTCGCCGGGACTGAGCACTGAAGCTTTCTTT. This gives the protein CASSSPGLSTEAFF. Combining the CDR3 with reference TRBV28 and TRBJ1-1 gives the whole variable domain DVKVTQSSRYLVKRTGEKVFLECVQDMDHENMFWYRQDPGLGLRLIYFSYDVKMKEKGDIPEGYSVSREKKERFSLILESASTNQTSMYLCASSSPGLSTEAFFGQGTRLTVV.

V usage is TRBV6-1 and J usage is TRBJ1-1, with TRBD1 matching 9 bases. The germline V gene has CDR1 MNHNS and CDR2 SASEGT. The CDR3 loop spans 19 amino acids. V shed 4 bases, J shed 4 bases, and the junction held 19 bases outside the gene matches. This chain's CDR3 is CASSGPRQGDWRIGTEAFF. DNA of the CDR3: TGTGCCAGCAGTGGACCCAGACAGGGGGATTGGAGAATTGGCACTGAAGCTTTCTTT.